These 13 T cell receptor beta chains share one sample of origin, sequenced in a study of OX40 agonist ivuxolimab in advanced cancers. Libraries were prepared by immunoSEQ multiplex PCR; TCRdb keeps only in-frame clonotypes and omits some of them. The profile covers tens of thousands of clones, with 75% to 85% appearing a single time and around 0.7% taken by the ten largest. Here the sequenced sample was CD4+ or CD8+ T cells sorted from blood, taken in a trial of the OX40 agonist ivuxolimab. These receptors all stem from an adult with an advanced solid tumor such as melanoma, head and neck, liver or kidney cancer.

The chain uses TRBV7-3 and TRBJ2-5; 7 nucleotides match TRBD1. Germline loops: CDR1 SGHTA, CDR2 FQGTGA. The CDR3 covers 16 residues. After removal of 4 bases from V and 5 bases from J, the junction contained 13 bases not matched to a gene. CDR3 protein: CASSSNPGGGMETQYF. The CDR3 region has the DNA TGTGCCAGCAGCTCAAATCCAGGGGGTGGGATGGAGACCCAGTACTTC.

The chain links TRBV6-5 to TRBJ1-3; a possible D gene is TRBD1 (5 bases). CDR1 MNHEY and CDR2 SVGAGI come from the germline V gene. Trimming left V 5 bases short and J 3 bases short, with 14 bases between. This CDR3 region has 15 residues. The CDR3: CASSPMEGSGNTIYF. The CDR3 DNA is TGTGCCAGCAGTCCCATGGAGGGGAGTGGAAACACCATATATTTT.

The chain carries TRBV19 and TRBJ1-5; tentatively, D is TRBD1 (5 bases). The germline V and J ends were trimmed by 7 bases and 7 bases, with 14 bases remaining between them. The CDR3 extends over 13 amino acids. CDR1 is LNHDA, CDR2 SQIVND, per germline (reference sequence). The CDR3 DNA reads as TGTGCCAGTAAAGGGAGGGGTGGGCAGCCCCAGCATTTT. Protein: CASKGRGGQPQHF.

The chain joins TRBV10-3 to TRBJ2-4; 7 bases fit TRBD2. Germline lookup yields CDR1 ENHRY and CDR2 SYGVKD. This CDR3 is 15 amino acids long. Trimming cost V 4 bases and J 2 bases; bases outside gene matches: 5. CDR3 loop: CAISVSSGSKNIQYF. DNA for the CDR3: TGTGCCATCAGTGTTTCTAGCGGTTCCAAAAACATTCAGTACTTC.

The gene calls are TRBV6-6 and TRBJ1-2; TRBD1 matches 10 bases. The CDR3 length is 16 residues. CDR1 is MNHNY and CDR2 is SVGAGI in the germline V gene (reference sequence). The junction had 8 bases not matched to a gene; V was cut back by 4 bases and J by 3 bases. The CDR3 DNA reads TGTGCCAGCAGTTCGAAGCGGACAGGGGGAGACTATGGCTACACCTTC. Amino acid sequence: CASSSKRTGGDYGYTF.

V is TRBV5-5 and J is TRBJ2-7, with 8 positions matching TRBD1. V gave up 4 bases and J gave up 3 bases; unmatched junction bases: 12. The CDR3 is made up of 16 amino acids. Germline assignment: CDR1 SGHKS and CDR2 YYEKEE (reference sequence). The CDR3 nucleotides read TGTGCCAGCAGCCCCCCGTGGACAGGGTCAATCTACGAGCAGTACTTC. Its translation is CASSPPWTGSIYEQYF.

The chain combines TRBV6-5 with TRBJ1-4, with TRBD1 matching 9 bases. The V gene end was trimmed by 4 bases and the J gene end by 10 bases; junction bases not matched to a gene: 10. Germline V gene data show CDR1 as MNHEY and CDR2 as SVGAGI. CDR3 length: 15 residues. The CDR3 here is CASSSPGQGGVKLFF. Written as DNA, the CDR3 is TGTGCCAGCAGTTCACCGGGACAGGGAGGGGTAAAACTGTTTTTT.

This sequence joins TRBV4-2 and TRBJ2-1; 16 nucleotides agree with TRBD2. Germline V lookup: CDR1 LGHNA, CDR2 YNFKEQ. V shed 3 bases, J shed 8 bases, and the junction held 7 bases outside the gene matches. This CDR3 is 17 amino acids long. This CDR3 reads CASSQIGTSGGAYEQFF. The CDR3 DNA follows: TGTGCCAGCAGCCAGATAGGGACTAGCGGGGGGGCGTATGAGCAGTTCTTC.

The chain links TRBV18 to TRBJ2-2; TRBD1 matches at 10 bases. CDR1 and CDR2 (germline): KGHSH, LQKENI. J lost 6 bases, V lost 3 bases, and 4 bases had no gene match. The CDR3 spans 15 residues. The CDR3 DNA reads as TGTGCCAGCTCACCGATCGGACAGGGGGCCGGGGAGCTGTTTTTT. Its protein is CASSPIGQGAGELFF.

Remarks on this clone: An end of the junction does not agree with germline; a read error may underlie this. CDR3 sequence (DNA): TGTGCCAGCAGCGAACTTGCGGGGGGCCAAGGGACCCAGTACTTC. Translation: CASSELAGGQGTQYF. V usage is TRBV11-2 and J usage is TRBJ2-5, with TRBD2 matching 8 bases. Germline lookup yields CDR1 SGHAT and CDR2 FQNNGV. This CDR3 region has 15 residues.

This clone is labeled medium-sized. This chain uses TRBV19 with TRBJ2-7; D perhaps matches TRBD1 (7 bases). Germline V gene lookup returns CDR1 LNHDA and CDR2 SQIVND (reference sequence). The CDR3 contains 14 residues. V shed 4 bases and J shed 2 bases, with 12 bases lying between them. CDR3 region: CASSRQGGPYEQYF. In DNA, the CDR3 is TGTGCCAGTAGTAGGCAGGGGGGTCCCTACGAGCAGTACTTC. The full variable domain, in which reference TRBV19 and TRBJ2-7 provide the parts outside the CDR3, is DGGITQSPKYLFRKEGQNVTLSCEQNLNHDAMYWYRQDPGQGLRLIYYSQIVNDFQKGDIAEGYSVSREKKESFPLTVTSAQKNPTAFYLCASSRQGGPYEQYFGPGTRLTVT.

The V call is TRBV6-5, the J call TRBJ1-2; D may be TRBD1 (5 bases). Trimming pared 6 bases from V and 7 bases from J, leaving 18 bases between. Germline V gene sequence: CDR1 MNHEY, CDR2 SVGAGI. The CDR3 is 14 amino acids. CDR3 in amino acids: CASSPRRDRSGYTF. CDR3 in DNA: TGTGCCAGCAGCCCCCGGCGGGACCGCTCTGGCTACACCTTC.

The chain links TRBV9 to TRBJ1-1; D is undetermined. Per the germline V gene, CDR1 is SGDLS and CDR2 is YYNGEE. The V end lost 4 bases, the J end lost 2 bases, and 9 bases lay between the germline ends. CDR3 length: 13 amino acids. CDR3 in DNA: TGTGCCAGCAGCAACCGAGGAAACACTGAAGCTTTCTTT. It encodes CASSNRGNTEAFF. The whole variable domain, remainder taken from reference TRBV9 and TRBJ1-1, is DSGVTQTPKHLITATGQRVTLRCSPRSGDLSVYWYQQSLDQGLQFLIQYYNGEERAKGNILERFSAQQFPDLHSELNLSSLELGDSALYFCASSNRGNTEAFFGQGTRLTVV.